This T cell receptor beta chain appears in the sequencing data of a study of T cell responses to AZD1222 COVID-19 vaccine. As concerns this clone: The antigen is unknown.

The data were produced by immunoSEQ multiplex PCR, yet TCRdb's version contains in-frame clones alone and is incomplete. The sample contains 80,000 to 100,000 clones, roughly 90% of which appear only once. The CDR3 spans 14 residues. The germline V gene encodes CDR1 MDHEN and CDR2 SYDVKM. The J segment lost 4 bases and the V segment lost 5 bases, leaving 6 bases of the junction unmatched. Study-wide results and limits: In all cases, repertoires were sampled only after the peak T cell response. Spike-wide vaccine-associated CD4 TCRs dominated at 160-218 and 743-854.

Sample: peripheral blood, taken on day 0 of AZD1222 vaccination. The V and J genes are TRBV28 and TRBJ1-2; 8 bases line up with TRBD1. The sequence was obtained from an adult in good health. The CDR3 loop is CASSISGQGYGYTF. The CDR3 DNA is TGTGCCAGCAGTATCTCCGGACAGGGCTATGGCTACACCTTC.